This TCR beta chain was sequenced for a study of identical twins. TCRdb itself ran the 5' RACE reads through MiXCR, one entry per CDR3 protein. The sample consists of under 500,000 distinct CDR3 sequences, approximately 15% of them appearing once. Germline V lookup: CDR1 LNHNV, CDR2 YYDKDF (reference sequence). The CDR3 length is 17 residues. V was shortened by 4 bases and J by 4 bases, with 22 bases between the two germline ends. The sample was also reused in another study, on yellow fever vaccine responses in identical twins.

Sequencing used CD4+ T cells sorted from blood. The V gene is TRBV15, the J gene TRBJ2-5, with D tentatively TRBD2 (6 bases). This TCR was sampled from a woman aged 18-35 years in good health. The CDR3 DNA follows: TGTGCCACCAGCATACGCCCGAACACCGGCGGGGCAGAGACCCAGTACTTC. It is translated as CATSIRPNTGGAETQYF. The whole variable domain, remainder taken from reference TRBV15 and TRBJ2-5, is DAMVIQNPRYQVTQFGKPVTLSCSQTLNHNVMYWYQQKSSQAPKLLFHYYDKDFNNEADTPDNFQSRRPNTSFCFLDIRSPGLGDTAMYLCATSIRPNTGGAETQYFGPGTRLLVL.